These 3 T cell receptor beta chains came from one sample sequenced in a study of cytomegalovirus exposure and HLA in healthy donors (dated by TCRdb to between 2016 and 2019). The library was made by the immunoSEQ multiplex PCR assay. For the multiplex PCR, a mixture combining 60 forward primers for TCR Vbeta segments and 13 reverse primers for TCR Jbeta segments was used. The table was pulled from immuneACCESS by TCRdb, which kept in-frame rearrangements only. Such tables lose some clones; where checked, under half of the loss comes from unresolved V genes, and the rest has no known cause. The sample table shows 170,000 or so clones, and about four fifths are seen once. Of the sample, around 0.41% is held by the ten largest clones. The sequenced sample consisted of PBMCs. These receptors all stem from a boy aged 2 to 9 in good health and CMV-seronegative.

V usage is TRBV21-1 and J usage is TRBJ2-1; the listed D gene, TRBD2, was not tested against the DNA. TRBV21-1 is classified as a pseudogene. CDR3 length equals 17 residues. CDR3 sequence reads: CASSKVCSGRLYNEQFF. As DNA, the CDR3 is TGTGCCAGCAGCAAAGTTTGTAGCGGGAGGCTATACAATGAGCAGTTCTTC.

This chain uses TRBV7-9 with TRBJ1-4; 9 bases line up with TRBD1. The CDR3 spans 19 residues. Germline V gene lookup returns CDR1 SEHNR and CDR2 FQNEAQ (reference sequence). J lost 1 base, V lost 2 bases, and 11 bases had no gene match. The CDR3 DNA reads as TGTGCCAGCAGCTTACCGCAGGGACAGGGAAAAAGAACTAATGAAAAACTGTTTTTT. It translates to CASSLPQGQGKRTNEKLFF.

The chain has TRBV5-4 and TRBJ2-1; TRBD2 aligns across 7 bases. Germline lookup yields CDR1 SGHNT and CDR2 YYREEE (reference sequence). The trim removed 7 bases at V and 0 bases at J, leaving 13 bases unmatched. The CDR3 totals 17 residues. The chain's CDR3 is CASHGLGGGSSYNEQFF. CDR3 sequence (DNA): TGTGCCAGCCACGGACTAGGTGGAGGCAGCTCCTACAATGAGCAGTTCTTC.